The rows below give T cell receptor beta chains drawn from one sample of a study of somatic mutations in cytotoxic T cells in rheumatoid arthritis. The repertoire was sequenced with immunoSEQ multiplex PCR; TCRdb's copy has only in-frame clones and lacks some. Among roughly 20,000 clones listed, roughly nine tenths were seen once. Sequencing used CD8+ T cells sorted from blood. All receptors derive from a man aged 40-49 years in good health. Both conserved end residues are part of each CDR3. The D gene is left open where the match is weak. Some rows have no size entry. The others give once, few or many, or a class for an expanded clone.

-	-	TRBJ1-4	TRBV7-6	TGTGCCAGCAGCTTAGACGTGCGGGGGGAACAGGAAAAACTGTTTTTT	CASSLDVRGEQEKLFF
TRBD2	-	TRBJ2-7	TRBV28	TGTGCCAGCAGTGACCCAAGAGTAGGTAGCGGGAACGAGCAGTACTTC	CASSDPRVGSGNEQYF
TRBD1	few	TRBJ2-7	TRBV2	TGTGCCAGCACCCGGACAGGGGGCGCGTACGAGCAGTACTTC	CASTRTGGAYEQYF
-	once	TRBJ1-1	TRBV7-2	TGTGCCAGCAGCTTAGCTAAGACTCTACCTGAAGCTTTCTTT	CASSLAKTLPEAFF
-	-	TRBJ2-3	TRBV13	TGTGCCAGCTCCGGGCGAGCCCCCGGCCTTAGAGATACGCAGTATTTT	CASSGRAPGLRDTQYF
-	-	TRBJ2-1	TRBV19	TGTGCCAGTAGTATTTACAGCAGCTCCTACAATGAGCAGTTCTTC	CASSIYSSSYNEQFF
-	-	TRBJ2-7	TRBV4-1	TGCGCCAGCAGCCAAGCGGACGGTCCCTACGAGCAGTACTTC	CASSQADGPYEQYF
-	-	TRBJ1-4	TRBV15	TGTGCCACCAGCAGGTACCGGACAGTAACTAATGAAAAACTGTTTTTT	CATSRYRTVTNEKLFF
TRBD2	once	TRBJ2-3	TRBV27	TGTGCCAGCAGTACTCGACCGGGACTAGCGGGAGGCAGAACAGATACGCAGTATTTT	CASSTRPGLAGGRTDTQYF
TRBD2	-	TRBJ2-7	TRBV7-2	TGTGCCAGCAGCTGGACTAGCGGGACCTCCTACGAGCAGTACTTC	CASSWTSGTSYEQYF
TRBD1	-	TRBJ2-7	TRBV27	TGTGCCAGCAGCTGGGACAGGAGCTCCTACGAGCAGTACTTC	CASSWDRSSYEQYF
-	once	TRBJ2-1	TRBV7-9	TGTGCCAGCAGCTCCCCTAACAATGAGCAGTTCTTC	CASSSPNNEQFF
TRBD2	-	TRBJ2-1	TRBV6-4	TGTGCCAGCAGTGTCTCCGGGACTAGCGGGAGCAATGAGCAGTTCTTC	CASSVSGTSGSNEQFF
TRBD2	-	TRBJ2-3	TRBV13	TGTGCCAGCAGCTTAGAGGTTGTCGCGGGGGGGATGGCGCAGTATTTT	CASSLEVVAGGMAQYF
-	-	TRBJ1-2	TRBV28	TGTGCCAGCAGTTTTACTGCTGACTATGGCTACACCTTC	CASSFTADYGYTF